The clone carrying this TCR beta chain was observed a few times. Its antigen is currently unknown. The V gene's germline CDR1 is SGHRS and CDR2 YFSETQ. This CDR3 comprises 13 residues. V was clipped by 5 bases and J by 2 bases, with 10 bases between them. This sample was included in a study of T-cell memory formation after mild COVID-19. Study-wide results and caveats: A second wave of clones peaked on day 37, and their SARS-CoV-2 specificity went unconfirmed.

TCRdb re-called the 5' RACE reads with MiXCR, one entry per CDR3 protein. The sample lists hundreds of thousands of distinct CDR3 sequences; 20% to 25% were seen once. This TCR came from a man younger than 30 who had mild COVID-19 (a few samples of this study predate the infection). Cell type and time point are not known. The source material was PBMCs or a T cell subset sorted from them (not recorded which). The chain combines TRBV5-1 with TRBJ1-2; D unresolved. CDR3: CASSEGVNYGYTF. The CDR3 DNA follows: TGCGCCAGCAGTGAAGGAGTCAACTATGGCTACACCTTC.